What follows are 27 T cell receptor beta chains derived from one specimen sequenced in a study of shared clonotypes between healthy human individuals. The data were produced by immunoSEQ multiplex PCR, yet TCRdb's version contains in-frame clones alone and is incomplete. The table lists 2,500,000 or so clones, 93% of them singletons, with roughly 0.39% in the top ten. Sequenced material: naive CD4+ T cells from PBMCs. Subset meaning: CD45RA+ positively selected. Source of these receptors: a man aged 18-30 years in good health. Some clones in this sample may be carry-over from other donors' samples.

CDR3 nucleotides: TGTGCCAGCAGTTCCAGGGCCAGCCAATACAATTTTGAGCAGTTCTTC. It is translated as CASSSRASQYNFEQFF. This chain uses TRBV28 with TRBJ2-1; D is possibly TRBD1 (5 bases). The germline CDR1 and CDR2 sequences are MDHEN and SYDVKM. Trimming took off 4 bases at V and 9 bases at J, with 22 bases between the two ends. The CDR3 contains 16 residues.

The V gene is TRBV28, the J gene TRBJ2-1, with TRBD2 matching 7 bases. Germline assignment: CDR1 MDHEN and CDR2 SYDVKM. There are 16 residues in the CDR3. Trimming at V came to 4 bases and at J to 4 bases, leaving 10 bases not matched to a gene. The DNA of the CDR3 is TGTGCCAGCAGTTCAAGCGGGGCTTTGCAGTACAATGAGCAGTTCTTC. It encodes CASSSSGALQYNEQFF.

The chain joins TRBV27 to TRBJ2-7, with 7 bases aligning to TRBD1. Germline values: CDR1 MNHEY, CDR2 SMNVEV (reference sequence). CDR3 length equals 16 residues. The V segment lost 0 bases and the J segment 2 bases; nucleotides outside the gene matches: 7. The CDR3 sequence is CASSLSPTGTTYEQYF. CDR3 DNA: TGTGCCAGCAGTTTATCCCCGACAGGGACCACCTACGAGCAGTACTTC.

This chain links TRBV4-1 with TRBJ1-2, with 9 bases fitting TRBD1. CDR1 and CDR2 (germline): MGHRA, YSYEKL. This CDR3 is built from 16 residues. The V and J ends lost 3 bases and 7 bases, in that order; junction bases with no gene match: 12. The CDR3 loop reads CASSQGPGTGFGGYTF. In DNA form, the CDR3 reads TGCGCCAGCAGCCAGGGTCCCGGGACAGGGTTCGGTGGCTACACCTTC.

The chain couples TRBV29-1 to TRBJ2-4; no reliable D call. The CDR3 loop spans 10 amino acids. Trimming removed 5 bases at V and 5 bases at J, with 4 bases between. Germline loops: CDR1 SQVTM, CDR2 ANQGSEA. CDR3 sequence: CSVLQNIQYF. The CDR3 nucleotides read TGCAGCGTTCTTCAAAACATTCAGTACTTC.

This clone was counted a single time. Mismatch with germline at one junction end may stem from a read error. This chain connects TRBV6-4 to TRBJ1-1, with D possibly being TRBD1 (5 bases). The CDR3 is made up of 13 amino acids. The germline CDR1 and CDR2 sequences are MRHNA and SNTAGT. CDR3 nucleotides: TGTGCCAGCAGTGACTCAACTCGGGGCGGGAGGCTCTTT. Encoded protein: CASSDSTRGGRLF.

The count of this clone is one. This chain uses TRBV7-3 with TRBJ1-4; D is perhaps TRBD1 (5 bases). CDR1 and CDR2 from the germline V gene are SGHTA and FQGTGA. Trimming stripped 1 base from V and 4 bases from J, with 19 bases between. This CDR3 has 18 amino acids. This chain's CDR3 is CASSLNPLGVHYNEKLFF. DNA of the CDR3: TGTGCCAGCAGCTTAAATCCCCTAGGGGTCCACTATAATGAAAAACTGTTTTTT.

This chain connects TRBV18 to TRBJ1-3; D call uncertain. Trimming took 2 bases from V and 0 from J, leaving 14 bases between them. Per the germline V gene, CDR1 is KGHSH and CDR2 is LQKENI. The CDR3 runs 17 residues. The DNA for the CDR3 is TGTGCCAGCTCACCAGGCCGTCTGGATCTCTCTGGAAACACCATATATTTT. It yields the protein CASSPGRLDLSGNTIYF. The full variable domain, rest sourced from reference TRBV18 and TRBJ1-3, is NAGVMQNPRHLVRRRGQEARLRCSPMKGHSHVYWYRQLPEEGLKFMVYLQKENIIDESGMPKERFSAEFPKEGPSILRIQQVVRGDSAAYFCASSPGRLDLSGNTIYFGEGSWLTVV.

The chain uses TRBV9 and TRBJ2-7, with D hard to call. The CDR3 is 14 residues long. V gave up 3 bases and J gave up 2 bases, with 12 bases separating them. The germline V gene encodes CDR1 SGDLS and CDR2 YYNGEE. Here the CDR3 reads CASSAPRQPYEQYF. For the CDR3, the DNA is TGTGCCAGCAGCGCGCCGCGGCAGCCCTACGAGCAGTACTTC.

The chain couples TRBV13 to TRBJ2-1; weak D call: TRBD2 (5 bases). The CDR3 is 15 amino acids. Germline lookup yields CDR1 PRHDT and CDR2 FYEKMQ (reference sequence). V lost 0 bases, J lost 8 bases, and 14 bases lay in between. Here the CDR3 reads CASSLGRRVSDEQFF. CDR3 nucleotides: TGTGCCAGCAGCTTAGGGCGGAGAGTTAGCGATGAGCAGTTCTTC. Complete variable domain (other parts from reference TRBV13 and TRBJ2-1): AAGVIQSPRHLIKEKRETATLKCYPIPRHDTVYWYQQGPGQDPQFLISFYEKMQSDKGSIPDRFSAQQFSDYHSELNMSSLELGDSALYFCASSLGRRVSDEQFFGPGTRLTVL.

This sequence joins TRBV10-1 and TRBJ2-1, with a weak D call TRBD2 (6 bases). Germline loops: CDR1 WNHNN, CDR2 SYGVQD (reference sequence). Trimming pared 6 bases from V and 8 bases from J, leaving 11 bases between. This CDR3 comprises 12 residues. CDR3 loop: CASSGTGDEQFF. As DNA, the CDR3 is TGCGCCAGCAGCGGAACGGGGGATGAGCAGTTCTTC.

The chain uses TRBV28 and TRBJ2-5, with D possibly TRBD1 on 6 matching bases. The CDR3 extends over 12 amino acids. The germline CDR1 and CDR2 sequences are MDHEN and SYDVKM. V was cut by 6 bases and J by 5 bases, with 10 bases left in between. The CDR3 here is CASSQGSETQYF. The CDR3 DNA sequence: TGTGCCAGCAGCCAGGGGTCGGAGACCCAGTACTTC.

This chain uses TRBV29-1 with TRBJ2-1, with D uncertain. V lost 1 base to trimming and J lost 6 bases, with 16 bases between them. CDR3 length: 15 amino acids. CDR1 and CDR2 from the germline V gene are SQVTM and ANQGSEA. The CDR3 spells CSVEVATPPRNEQFF. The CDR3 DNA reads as TGCAGCGTTGAAGTGGCGACTCCCCCTCGCAATGAGCAGTTCTTC.

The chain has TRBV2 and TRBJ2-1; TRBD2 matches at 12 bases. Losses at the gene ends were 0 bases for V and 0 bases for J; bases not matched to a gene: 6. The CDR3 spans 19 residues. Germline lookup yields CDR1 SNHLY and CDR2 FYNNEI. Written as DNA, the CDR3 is TGTGCCAGCAGTGAAGCTCGAATACTAGCGGGAGGCTCCTACAATGAGCAGTTCTTC. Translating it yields CASSEARILAGGSYNEQFF.

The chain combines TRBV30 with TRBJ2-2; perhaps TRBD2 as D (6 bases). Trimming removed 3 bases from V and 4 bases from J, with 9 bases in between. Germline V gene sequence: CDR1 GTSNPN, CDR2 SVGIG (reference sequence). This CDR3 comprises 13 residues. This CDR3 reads CAWRTGGTGELFF. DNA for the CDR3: TGTGCCTGGAGGACCGGGGGCACCGGGGAGCTGTTTTTT.

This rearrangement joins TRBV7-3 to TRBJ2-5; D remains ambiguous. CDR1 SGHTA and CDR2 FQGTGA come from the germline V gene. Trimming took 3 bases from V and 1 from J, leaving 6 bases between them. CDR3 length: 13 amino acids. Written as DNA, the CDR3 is TGTGCCAGCAGCTTCAGTAGCCAAGAGACCCAGTACTTC. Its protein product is CASSFSSQETQYF.

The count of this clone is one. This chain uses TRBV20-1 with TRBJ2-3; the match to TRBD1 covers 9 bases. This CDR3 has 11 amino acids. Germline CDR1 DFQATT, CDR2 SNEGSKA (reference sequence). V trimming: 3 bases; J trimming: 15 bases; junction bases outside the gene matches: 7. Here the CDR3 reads CSASMGTGYYF. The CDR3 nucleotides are TGCAGTGCTAGCATGGGGACAGGGTACTATTTT.

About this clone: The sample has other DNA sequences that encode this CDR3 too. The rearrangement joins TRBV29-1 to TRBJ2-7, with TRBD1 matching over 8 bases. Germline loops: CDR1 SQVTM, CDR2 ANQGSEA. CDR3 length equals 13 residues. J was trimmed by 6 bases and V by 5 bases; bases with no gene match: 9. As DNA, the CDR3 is TGCAGCGTTCTCGGCCAGGGGGCTTTCGAGCAGTACTTC. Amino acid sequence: CSVLGQGAFEQYF.

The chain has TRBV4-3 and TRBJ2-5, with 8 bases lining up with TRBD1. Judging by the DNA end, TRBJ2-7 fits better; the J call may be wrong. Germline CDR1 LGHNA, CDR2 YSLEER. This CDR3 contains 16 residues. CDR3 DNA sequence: TGCGCCAGCAGCCAAGATATTCCAGGGGGCGTGTACGAGCAGTACTTC. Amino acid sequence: CASSQDIPGGVYEQYF.

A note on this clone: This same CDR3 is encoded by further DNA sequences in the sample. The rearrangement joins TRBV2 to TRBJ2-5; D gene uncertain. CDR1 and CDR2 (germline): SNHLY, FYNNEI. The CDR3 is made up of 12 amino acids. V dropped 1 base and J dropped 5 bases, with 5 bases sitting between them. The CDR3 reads CASSEVGETQYF. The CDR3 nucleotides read TGTGCCAGCAGTGAAGTCGGGGAGACCCAGTACTTC.

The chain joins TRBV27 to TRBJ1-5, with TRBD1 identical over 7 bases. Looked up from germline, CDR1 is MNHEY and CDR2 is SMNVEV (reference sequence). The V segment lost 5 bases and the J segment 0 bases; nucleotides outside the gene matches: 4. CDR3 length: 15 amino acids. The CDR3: CASSRQGDSNQPQHF. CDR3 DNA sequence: TGTGCCAGCAGTCGACAGGGCGATAGCAATCAGCCCCAGCATTTT.

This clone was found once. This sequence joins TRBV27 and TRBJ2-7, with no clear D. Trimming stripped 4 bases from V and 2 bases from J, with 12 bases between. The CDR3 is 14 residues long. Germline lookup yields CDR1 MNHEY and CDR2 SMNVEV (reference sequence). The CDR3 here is CASSSRHYPYEQYF. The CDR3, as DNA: TGTGCCAGCAGTTCAAGACATTATCCCTACGAGCAGTACTTC.

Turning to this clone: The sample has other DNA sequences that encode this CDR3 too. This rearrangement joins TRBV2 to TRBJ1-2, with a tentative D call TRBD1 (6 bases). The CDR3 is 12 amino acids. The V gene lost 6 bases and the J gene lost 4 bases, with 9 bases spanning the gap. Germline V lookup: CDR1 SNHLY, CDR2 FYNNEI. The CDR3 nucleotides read TGTGCCAGCAGAGGGGGGGCCTATGGCTACACCTTC. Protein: CASRGGAYGYTF.

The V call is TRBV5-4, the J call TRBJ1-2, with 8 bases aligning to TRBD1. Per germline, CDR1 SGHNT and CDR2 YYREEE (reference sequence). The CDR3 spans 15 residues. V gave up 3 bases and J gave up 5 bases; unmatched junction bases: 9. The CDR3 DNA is TGTGCCAGCAGCTCTGGACAGGGCGATGGGTATGGCTACACCTTC. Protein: CASSSGQGDGYGYTF.

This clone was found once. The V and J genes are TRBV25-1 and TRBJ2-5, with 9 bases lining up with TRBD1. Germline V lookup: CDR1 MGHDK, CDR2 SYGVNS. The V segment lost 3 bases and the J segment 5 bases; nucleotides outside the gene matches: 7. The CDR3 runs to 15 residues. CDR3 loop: CASSDRDRERETQYF. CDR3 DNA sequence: TGTGCCAGCAGTGACCGGGACAGGGAGCGGGAGACCCAGTACTTC.

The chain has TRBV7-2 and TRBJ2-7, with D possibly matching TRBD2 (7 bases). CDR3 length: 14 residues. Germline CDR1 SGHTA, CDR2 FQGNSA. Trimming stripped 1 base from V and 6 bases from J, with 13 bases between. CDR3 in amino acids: CASSLVRGGGEQYF. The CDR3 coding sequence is TGTGCCAGCAGCTTAGTCAGGGGAGGGGGCGAGCAGTACTTC.

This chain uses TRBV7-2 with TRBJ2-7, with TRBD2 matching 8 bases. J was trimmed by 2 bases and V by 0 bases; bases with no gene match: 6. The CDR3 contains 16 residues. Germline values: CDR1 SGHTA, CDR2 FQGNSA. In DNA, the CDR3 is TGTGCCAGCAGCTTAGCTACGACTAGCGCCGCCTACGAGCAGTACTTC. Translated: CASSLATTSAAYEQYF.